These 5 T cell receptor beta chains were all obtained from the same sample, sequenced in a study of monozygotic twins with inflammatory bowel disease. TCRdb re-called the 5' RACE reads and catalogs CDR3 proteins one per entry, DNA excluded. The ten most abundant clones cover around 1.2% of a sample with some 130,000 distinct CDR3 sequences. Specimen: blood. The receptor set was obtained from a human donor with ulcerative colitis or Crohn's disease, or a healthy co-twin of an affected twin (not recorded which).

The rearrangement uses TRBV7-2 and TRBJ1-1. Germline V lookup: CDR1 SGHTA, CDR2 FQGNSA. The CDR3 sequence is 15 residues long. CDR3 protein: CASSLDGGVDTEAFF.

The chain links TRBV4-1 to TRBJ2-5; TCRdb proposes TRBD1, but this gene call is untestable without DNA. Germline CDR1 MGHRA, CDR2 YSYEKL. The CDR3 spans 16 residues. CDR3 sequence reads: CASSQGAGTVSETQYF.

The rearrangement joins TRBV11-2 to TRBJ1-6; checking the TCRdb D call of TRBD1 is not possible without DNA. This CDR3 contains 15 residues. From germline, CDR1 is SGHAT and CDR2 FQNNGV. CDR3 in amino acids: CASSLEYRGNSPLHF. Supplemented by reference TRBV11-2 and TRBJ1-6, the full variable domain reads EAGVAQSPRYKIIEKRQSVAFWCNPISGHATLYWYQQILGQGPKLLIQFQNNGVVDDSQLPKDRFSAERLKGVDSTLKIQPAKLEDSAVYLCASSLEYRGNSPLHFGNGTRLTVT.

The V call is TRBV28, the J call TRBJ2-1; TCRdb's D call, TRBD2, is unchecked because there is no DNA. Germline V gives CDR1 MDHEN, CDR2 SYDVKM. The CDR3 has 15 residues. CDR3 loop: CASRIPSGKYNEQFF.

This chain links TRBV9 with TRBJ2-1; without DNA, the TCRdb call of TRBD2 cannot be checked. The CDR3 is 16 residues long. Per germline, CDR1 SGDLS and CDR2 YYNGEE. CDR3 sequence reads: CASSVLGGVGYNEQFF.